What follows describes a single TCR beta chain. The antigen is unknown. This specimen belongs to a study of shared clonotypes between healthy human individuals. Regarding the study as a whole: Few donors limited the genetic and exposure-history diversity represented. Among donors, clonotype sharing was expected to be affected by sequencing depth.

Only in-frame clones appear in the TCRdb table, and some are missing; sequencing was by immunoSEQ multiplex PCR. This table has 2 million to 2.5 million clones, just under 95% appearing once. Germline CDR1 is SGHTA and CDR2 is FQGTGA. Trimming removed 6 bases at V and 5 bases at J, with 6 bases between. This CDR3 has 11 residues. The study separated CD4+ cells into CD45RA+ naive and CD45RA-negative memory subsets. The clonotype comes from a man younger than 35 in good health. Some clones in this sample may be carry-over from other donors' samples. J is TRBJ2-3 and V is TRBV7-3; D is undetermined. Sequences were obtained from naive CD4+ T cells from PBMCs. Subset defined: CD45RA+ positively selected. The CDR3 DNA follows: TGTGCCAGCAGGAAGGGAGATACGCAGTATTTT. Its translation is CASRKGDTQYF.